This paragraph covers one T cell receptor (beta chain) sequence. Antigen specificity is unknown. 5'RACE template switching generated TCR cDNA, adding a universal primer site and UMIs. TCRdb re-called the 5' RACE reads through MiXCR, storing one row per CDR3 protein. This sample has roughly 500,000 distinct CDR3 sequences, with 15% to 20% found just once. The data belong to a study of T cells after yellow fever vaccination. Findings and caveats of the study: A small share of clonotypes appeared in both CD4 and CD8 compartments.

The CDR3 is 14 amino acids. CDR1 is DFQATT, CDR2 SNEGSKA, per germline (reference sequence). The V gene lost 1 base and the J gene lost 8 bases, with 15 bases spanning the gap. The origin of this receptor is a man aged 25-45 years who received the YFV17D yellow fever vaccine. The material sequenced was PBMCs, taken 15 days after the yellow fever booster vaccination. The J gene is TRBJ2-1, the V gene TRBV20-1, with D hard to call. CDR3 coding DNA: TGCAGTGCTAGAGTTTTACGTGGTCTGGATGAGCAGTTCTTC. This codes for CSARVLRGLDEQFF.